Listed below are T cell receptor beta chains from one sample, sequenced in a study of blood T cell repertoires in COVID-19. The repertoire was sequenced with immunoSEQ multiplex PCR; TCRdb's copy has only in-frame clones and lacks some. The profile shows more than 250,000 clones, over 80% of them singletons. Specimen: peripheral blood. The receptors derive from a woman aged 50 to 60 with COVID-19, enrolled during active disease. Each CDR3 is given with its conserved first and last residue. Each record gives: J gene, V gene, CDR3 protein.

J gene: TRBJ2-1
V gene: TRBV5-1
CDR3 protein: CASSSGMGLAANEQFF

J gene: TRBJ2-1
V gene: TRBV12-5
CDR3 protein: CASGLTSGRVGEQFF

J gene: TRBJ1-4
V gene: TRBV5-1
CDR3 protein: CASSLDGGGVEKLFF

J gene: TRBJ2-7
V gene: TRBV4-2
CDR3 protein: CASSPTGDLGGEQYF

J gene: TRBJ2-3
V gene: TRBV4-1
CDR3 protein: CASSQQSGRFTDTQYF

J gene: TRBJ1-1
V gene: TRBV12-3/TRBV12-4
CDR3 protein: CASSSPLNTEAFF

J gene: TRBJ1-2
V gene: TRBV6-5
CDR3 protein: CASTRGGPSHYGYTF

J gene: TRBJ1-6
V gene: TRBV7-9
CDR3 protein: CASSIRLLQGRNSPLHF

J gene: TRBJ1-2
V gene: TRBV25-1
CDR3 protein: CASSDTVGGYGYTF

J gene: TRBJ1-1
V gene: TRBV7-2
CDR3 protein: CASSLGDRGLRNTEAFF

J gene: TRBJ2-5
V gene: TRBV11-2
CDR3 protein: CASSLGGTSQETQYF

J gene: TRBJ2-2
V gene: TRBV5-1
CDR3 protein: CASSLDPLAGNTGELFF

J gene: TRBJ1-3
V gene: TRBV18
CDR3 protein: CASSRKPGQATSGNTIYF

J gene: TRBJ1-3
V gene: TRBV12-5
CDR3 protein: CASGLIVRSAIGNTIYF

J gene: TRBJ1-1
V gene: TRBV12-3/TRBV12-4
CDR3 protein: CASSLGLEAFF

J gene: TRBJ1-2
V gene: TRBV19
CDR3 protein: CASSTRTGGFYGYTF

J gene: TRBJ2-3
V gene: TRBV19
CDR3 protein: CASSIPGQITDTQYF

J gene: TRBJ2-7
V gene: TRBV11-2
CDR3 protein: CASSPGLAGAYEQYF

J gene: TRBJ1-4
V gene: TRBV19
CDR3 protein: CASSPGQRATNEKLFF

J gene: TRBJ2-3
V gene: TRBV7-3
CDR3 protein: CASSQGAGGTDTQYF

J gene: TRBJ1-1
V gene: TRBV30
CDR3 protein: CAWSVLGAEEYTEAFF

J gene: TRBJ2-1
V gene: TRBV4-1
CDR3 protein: CASSQRSLYNEQFF

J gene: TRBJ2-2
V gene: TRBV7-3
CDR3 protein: CASSFSSTGELFF

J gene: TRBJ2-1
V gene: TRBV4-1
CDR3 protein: CASSQGRLAGGNEQFF

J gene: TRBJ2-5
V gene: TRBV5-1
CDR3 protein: CASNYGTSDETQYF

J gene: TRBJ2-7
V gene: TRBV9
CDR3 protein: CASSVGGPSGTNYEQYF

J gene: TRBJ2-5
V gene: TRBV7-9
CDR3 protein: CASSLGLRTGQETQYF

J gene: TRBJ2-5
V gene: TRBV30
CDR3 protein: CAWSVLGTSVFGAQYF

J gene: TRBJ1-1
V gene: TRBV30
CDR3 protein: CAWDPGHRNTEAFF

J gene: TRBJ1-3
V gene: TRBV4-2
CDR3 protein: CASSQDRDNSGNTIYF

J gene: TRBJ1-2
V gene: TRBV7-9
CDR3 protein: CASSLIDYGYTF

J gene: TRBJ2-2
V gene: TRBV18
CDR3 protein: CASSPFLGRAVVTAGELFF

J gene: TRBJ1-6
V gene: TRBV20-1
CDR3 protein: CSASSQINSPLHF

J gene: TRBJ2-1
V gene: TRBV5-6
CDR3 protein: CASSLIRSSYNEQFF

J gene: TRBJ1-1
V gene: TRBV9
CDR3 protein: CASSVAGGGTWNTEAFF

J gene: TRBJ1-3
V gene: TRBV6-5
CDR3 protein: CASSPGQGNGNTIYF

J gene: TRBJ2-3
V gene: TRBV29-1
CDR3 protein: CSVRGAGQADTQYF

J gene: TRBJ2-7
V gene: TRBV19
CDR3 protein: CASSPATGAAYEQYF

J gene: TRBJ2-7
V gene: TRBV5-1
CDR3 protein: CASSLRGAGGPNEQYF

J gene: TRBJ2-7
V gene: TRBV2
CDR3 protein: CASKWEGPSHEQYF

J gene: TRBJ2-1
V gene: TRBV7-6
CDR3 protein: CASSLTLVHEQFF

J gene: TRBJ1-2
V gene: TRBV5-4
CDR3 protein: CASSLGQGLYGYTF

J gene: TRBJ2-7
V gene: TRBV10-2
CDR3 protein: CASSPGLGSYEQYF

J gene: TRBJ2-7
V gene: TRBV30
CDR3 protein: CAWRVTGFTYEQYF

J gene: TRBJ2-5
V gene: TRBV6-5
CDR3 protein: CASSYGGGKETQYF

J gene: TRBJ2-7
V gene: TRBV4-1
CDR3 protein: CASSRGLDPYEQYF

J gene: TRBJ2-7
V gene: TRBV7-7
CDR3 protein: CASSLGTSADYEQYF

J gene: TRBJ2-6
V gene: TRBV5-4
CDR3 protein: CASNGRGVSGANVLTF

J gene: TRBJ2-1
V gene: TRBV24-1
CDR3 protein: CATSDLSYNEQFF

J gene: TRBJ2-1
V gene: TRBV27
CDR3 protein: CASSTTGGYEQFF